These T cell receptor beta chains were read from a single sample in a study of blood T cell repertoires in COVID-19. Data came from immunoSEQ multiplex PCR; TCRdb stores just in-frame clones and leaves some out. The sample shows some 65,000 clones, 65% to 90% of them seen only once. The sequencing input was peripheral blood. The receptors derive from an elderly man with acute or convalescent COVID-19. The CDR3 runs from the conserved cysteine through the conserved F or W. The D gene is left open where the match is weak. Size is omitted from some rows. Given values are once, few, many or a class for expanded clones.

j_call | d_call | v_call | clone_size | cdr3_nt | cdr3_aa
TRBJ1-4 | . | TRBV4-3 | . | TGCGCCAGCAGCCAACAGACAGGCGCCAATGAAAAACTGTTTTTT | CASSQQTGANEKLFF
TRBJ2-1 | . | TRBV5-1 | . | TGCGCCAGCAGCTTGGTAACCGGGACTTGGAACAATGAGCAGTTCTTC | CASSLVTGTWNNEQFF
TRBJ1-1 | TRBD1 | TRBV14 | . | TGTGCCAGCAGCCACCTGGACGACAGGGTAGGAGCTGAAGCTTTCTTT | CASSHLDDRVGAEAFF
TRBJ2-7 | TRBD2 | TRBV4-3 | once | TGCGCCAGCAGCCAGACTAGCTCCTCCTACGAGCAGTACTTC | CASSQTSSSYEQYF
TRBJ1-1 | TRBD1 | TRBV4-1 | few | TGCGCCAGCAGCCAAGGACAGGGGGCGCACACTGAAGCTTTCTTT | CASSQGQGAHTEAFF
TRBJ2-7 | . | TRBV27 | . | TGTGCCAGCAGTTACAGGGCCAACGCCTACGAGCAGTACTTC | CASSYRANAYEQYF
TRBJ2-6 | . | TRBV10-1 | . | TGCGCCAGCAGTGAGATCTCTTGGCGCCGGAGCTCTGGGGCCAACGTCCTGACTTTC | CASSEISWRRSSGANVLTF
TRBJ2-1 | TRBD2 | TRBV7-2 | . | TGTGCCAGCAGCTTAATAGGAGGAACTAGCGGGAGGGGGCAGTTCTTC | CASSLIGGTSGRGQFF
TRBJ2-7 | TRBD1 | TRBV29-1 | . | TGCAGCGTTGAAGACAGGGGGATATACGAGCAGTACTTC | CSVEDRGIYEQYF
TRBJ2-3 | . | TRBV7-7 | once | TGTGCCAGCAGCGCTACAGGATCAGATACGCAGTATTTT | CASSATGSDTQYF
TRBJ1-1 | TRBD1 | TRBV10-2 | . | TGCGCCAGCAGTGAGAGGGACAGGGGGCGAAGTAGCACTGAAGCTTTCTTT | CASSERDRGRSSTEAFF
TRBJ1-1 | . | TRBV19 | . | TGTGCCAGTAGGGGCAGGTTGAACACTGAAGCTTTCTTT | CASRGRLNTEAFF
TRBJ2-1 | . | TRBV6-5 | . | TGTGCCAGCAGTTACCGGGGAGGAAATGAGCAGTTCTTC | CASSYRGGNEQFF
TRBJ1-4 | . | TRBV2 | . | TGTGCCAGCAGACGCTTTTTACGTCGGCAGGGTGGTGAAAAACTGTTTTTT | CASRRFLRRQGGEKLFF
TRBJ2-3 | . | TRBV3-1/TRBV3-2 | . | TGTGCCAGCAGCTCTCTCGATACGCAGTATTTT | CASSSLDTQYF
TRBJ1-4 | . | TRBV2 | . | TGTGCCAGCAGGCAGGGGATAGCAACTAATGAAAAACTGTTTTTT | CASRQGIATNEKLFF
TRBJ1-2 | TRBD1 | TRBV5-6 | . | TGTGCCAGCAGCAAGGACAGGGGGAACTATGGCTACACCTTC | CASSKDRGNYGYTF
TRBJ1-4 | . | TRBV27 | once | TGTGCCAGCAGTTTAAACGGCGGGGGTGAAAAACTGTTTTTT | CASSLNGGGEKLFF
TRBJ2-4 | TRBD2 | TRBV5-1 | once | TGCGCCAGCAGCGCGGCTAGCGGGAGTCTAAACATTCAGTACTTC | CASSAASGSLNIQYF